This TCR beta chain was captured in a study of blood T cell repertoires in COVID-19. Overall study: Sites across the United States, Italy and Spain contributed samples from acute and convalescent COVID-19. Sources were T cells, B-cell-depleted T cells, or PBMCs; the material itself was cDNA or gDNA.

In the study's own analysis: Quantification of nucleated cells was approximated via reference gene primer amplification. The method was immunoSEQ multiplex PCR; TCRdb's version includes in-frame clones alone and lacks a portion of them. Clone size and the V and J calls come from that table; the DNA yielded D and trimming. The sample yields more than 80,000 clones, 88% seen once. With 10 bases clipped from V and 3 bases from J, the junction kept 6 bases outside the gene matches. CDR1 and CDR2 from the germline V gene are MNHEY and SVGAGI. This CDR3 is 15 amino acids long. V and J are TRBV6-5 and TRBJ2-3, with 14 bases identical to TRBD2. The specimen was peripheral blood. The sequence was obtained from a man of 80 years or more with acute or convalescent COVID-19. The CDR3 loop is CATPTSGGATDTQYF. Written as DNA, the CDR3 is TGTGCCACGCCGACTAGCGGGGGGGCAACAGATACGCAGTATTTT.